This entry features one T cell receptor (beta chain) sequence. Per the germline V gene, CDR1 is MNHEY and CDR2 is SVGAGI. The CDR3 is 15 amino acids. Losses at the gene ends were 6 bases for V and 1 base for J; bases not matched to a gene: 2. These data belong to a study of blood T cell repertoires in COVID-19. Study-level information: COVID-19 samples, acute and convalescent, were from the United States, Italy and Spain.

Per the original methods: How many nucleated cells were present was estimated from reference gene primer amplification. Assay used: immunoSEQ multiplex PCR; TCRdb lists only in-frame clones, some missing. V and J calls and clone size are given by that table; D and trimming were obtained from the DNA. The sample records roughly 30,000 clones, 65% to 70% being singletons. The TCR comes from a human donor in a cohort sampled during active COVID-19. Sequenced input: peripheral blood. The V call is TRBV6-5, the J call TRBJ2-7; 14 positions agree with TRBD2. The CDR3 loop reads CASSRLAGGSYEQYF. In DNA form, the CDR3 reads TGTGCCAGCAGCCGACTAGCGGGAGGGTCCTACGAGCAGTACTTC.